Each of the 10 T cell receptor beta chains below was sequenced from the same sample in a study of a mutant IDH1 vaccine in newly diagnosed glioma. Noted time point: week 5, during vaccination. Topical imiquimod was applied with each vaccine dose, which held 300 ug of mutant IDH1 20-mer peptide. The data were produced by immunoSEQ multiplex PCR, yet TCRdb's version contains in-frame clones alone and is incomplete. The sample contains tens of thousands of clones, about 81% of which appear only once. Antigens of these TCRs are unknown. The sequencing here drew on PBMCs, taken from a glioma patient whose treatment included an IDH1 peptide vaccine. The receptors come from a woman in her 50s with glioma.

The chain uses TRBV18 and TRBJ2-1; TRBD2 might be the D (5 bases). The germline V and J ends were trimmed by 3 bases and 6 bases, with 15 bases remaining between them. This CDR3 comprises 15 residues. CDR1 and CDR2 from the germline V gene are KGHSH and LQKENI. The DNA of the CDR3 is TGTGCCAGCTCACCCTTAGGAACCGGGGTCAATGAGCAGTTCTTC. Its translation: CASSPLGTGVNEQFF.

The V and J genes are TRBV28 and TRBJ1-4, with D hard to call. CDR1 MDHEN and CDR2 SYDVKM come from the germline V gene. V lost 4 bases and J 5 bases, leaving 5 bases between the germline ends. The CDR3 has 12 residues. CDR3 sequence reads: CASSSRNEKLFF. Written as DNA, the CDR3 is TGTGCCAGCAGTTCCCGGAATGAAAAACTGTTTTTT.

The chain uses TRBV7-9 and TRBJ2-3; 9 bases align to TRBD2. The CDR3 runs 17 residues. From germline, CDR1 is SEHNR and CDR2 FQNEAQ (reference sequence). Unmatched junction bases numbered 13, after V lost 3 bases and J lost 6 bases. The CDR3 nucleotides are TGTGCCAGCAGCTTCAATCTAGCGGGGCCCCCGGTGGATACGCAGTATTTT. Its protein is CASSFNLAGPPVDTQYF.

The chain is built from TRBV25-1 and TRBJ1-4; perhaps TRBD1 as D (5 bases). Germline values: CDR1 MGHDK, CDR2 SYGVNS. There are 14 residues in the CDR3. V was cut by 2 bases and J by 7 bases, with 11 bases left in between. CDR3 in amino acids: CASSEEGRLEKLFF. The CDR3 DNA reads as TGTGCCAGCAGTGAAGAGGGACGTCTTGAAAAACTGTTTTTT.

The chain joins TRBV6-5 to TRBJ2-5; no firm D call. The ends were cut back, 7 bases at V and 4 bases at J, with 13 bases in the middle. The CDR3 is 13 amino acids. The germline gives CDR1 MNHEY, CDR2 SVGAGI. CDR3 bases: TGTGCCAGCACCCGACTTGGTGGAGAGACCCAGTACTTC. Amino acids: CASTRLGGETQYF.

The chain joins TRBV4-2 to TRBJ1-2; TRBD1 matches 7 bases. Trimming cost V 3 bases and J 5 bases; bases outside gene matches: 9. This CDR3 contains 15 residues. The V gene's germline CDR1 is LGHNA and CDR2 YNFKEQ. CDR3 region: CASSQFGQTGYGYTF. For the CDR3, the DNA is TGTGCCAGCAGCCAGTTTGGACAGACAGGGTATGGCTACACCTTC.

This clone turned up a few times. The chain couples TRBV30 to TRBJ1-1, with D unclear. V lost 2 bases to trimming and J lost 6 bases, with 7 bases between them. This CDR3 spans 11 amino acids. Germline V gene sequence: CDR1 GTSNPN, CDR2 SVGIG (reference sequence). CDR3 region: CAWSWGSEAFF. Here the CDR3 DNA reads TGTGCCTGGAGTTGGGGATCTGAAGCTTTCTTT.

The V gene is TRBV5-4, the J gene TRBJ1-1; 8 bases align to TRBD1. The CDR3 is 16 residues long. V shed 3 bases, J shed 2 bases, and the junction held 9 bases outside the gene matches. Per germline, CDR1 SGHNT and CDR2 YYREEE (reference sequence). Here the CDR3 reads CASSSGRTGSNTEAFF. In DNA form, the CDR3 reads TGTGCCAGCAGCTCGGGCCGGACAGGGTCTAACACTGAAGCTTTCTTT.

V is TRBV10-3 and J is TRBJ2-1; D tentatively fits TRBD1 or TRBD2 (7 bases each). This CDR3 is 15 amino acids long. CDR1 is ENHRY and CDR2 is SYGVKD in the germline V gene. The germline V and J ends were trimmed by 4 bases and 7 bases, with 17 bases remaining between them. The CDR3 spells CAISAQGGAGNEQFF. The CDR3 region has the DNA TGTGCCATCAGTGCTCAGGGGGGGGCTGGGAATGAGCAGTTCTTC.

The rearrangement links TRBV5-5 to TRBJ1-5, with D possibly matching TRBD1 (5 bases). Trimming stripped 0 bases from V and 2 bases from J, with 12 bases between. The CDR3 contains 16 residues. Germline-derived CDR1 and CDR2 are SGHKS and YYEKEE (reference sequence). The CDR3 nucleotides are TGTGCCAGCAGCTTGGTGATTTTACAGGGCAATCAGCCCCAGCATTTT. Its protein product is CASSLVILQGNQPQHF.